Listed below are T cell receptor beta chains from one sample, sequenced in a study of blood T cell repertoires in COVID-19. Repertoires were generated with immunoSEQ multiplex PCR, while TCRdb's copy carries only in-frame clones and drops some. Of 200,000 to 250,000 clones listed, just over 85% are singletons. Sequencing was performed on peripheral blood. The receptors shown here come from a man between 50 and 59 years old with acute or convalescent COVID-19. CDR3s include the opening cysteine and the closing phenylalanine or tryptophan. D genes are given only for firm matches. The size field is filled for only some rows; it gives once, few, many or a size class.

j_gene: TRBJ1-2
abundance: -
d_gene: TRBD1
v_gene: TRBV7-2
CDR3nt: TGTGCCAGCAGCCAGGACAGGGGATTACGGGGCTACACCTTC
CDR3aa: CASSQDRGLRGYTF

j_gene: TRBJ1-1
abundance: once
d_gene: -
v_gene: TRBV5-1
CDR3nt: TGCGCCAGCAGCAACCAGGGAGGGCGTACTGAAGCTTTCTTT
CDR3aa: CASSNQGGRTEAFF

j_gene: TRBJ1-5
abundance: -
d_gene: -
v_gene: TRBV19
CDR3nt: TGTGCCGGAGGGTACCTGAAGAACAGCAATCAGCCCCAGCATTTT
CDR3aa: CAGGYLKNSNQPQHF

j_gene: TRBJ2-2
abundance: -
d_gene: -
v_gene: TRBV27
CDR3nt: TGTGCCAGCAGAGCAGGGGCGCGGGGGCGCGGGGAGCTGTTTTTT
CDR3aa: CASRAGARGRGELFF

j_gene: TRBJ1-2
abundance: -
d_gene: -
v_gene: TRBV9
CDR3nt: TGTGCCAGCAGCGTCCCCGCGACAGCCCGCGGTGGCTACACCTTC
CDR3aa: CASSVPATARGGYTF

j_gene: TRBJ1-2
abundance: -
d_gene: -
v_gene: TRBV30
CDR3nt: TGTGCTAGGGGGTGGGCTTTAAGTAATGGCTACACCTTC
CDR3aa: CARGWALSNGYTF

j_gene: TRBJ2-3
abundance: -
d_gene: TRBD2
v_gene: TRBV7-2
CDR3nt: TGTGCCAGTAAGCGGGGGAGCACAGATACGCAGTATTTT
CDR3aa: CASKRGSTDTQYF

j_gene: TRBJ2-1
abundance: -
d_gene: -
v_gene: TRBV7-8
CDR3nt: TGTGCCAGCAGCTTAGGACAGAACAATGAGCAGTTCTTC
CDR3aa: CASSLGQNNEQFF

j_gene: TRBJ2-7
abundance: -
d_gene: -
v_gene: TRBV5-4
CDR3nt: TGTGCCAGCAGCCAGGCTCCGGGACTTCTAAGCTCCTACGAGCAGTACTTC
CDR3aa: CASSQAPGLLSSYEQYF

j_gene: TRBJ1-5
abundance: once
d_gene: -
v_gene: TRBV6-4
CDR3nt: TGTGCCAGCAGTGACTCGAACCGGACAGACAATCAGCCCCAGCATTTT
CDR3aa: CASSDSNRTDNQPQHF

j_gene: TRBJ1-2
abundance: -
d_gene: -
v_gene: TRBV15
CDR3nt: TGTGCCACCAGCCCCTCTATCGGGAACTATGGCTACACCTTC
CDR3aa: CATSPSIGNYGYTF

j_gene: TRBJ2-3
abundance: once
d_gene: TRBD2
v_gene: TRBV7-9
CDR3nt: TGTGCCGTTAGCGGGGGAGTACGAGATACGCAGTATTTT
CDR3aa: CAVSGGVRDTQYF

j_gene: TRBJ2-1
abundance: -
d_gene: TRBD2
v_gene: TRBV3-1/TRBV3-2
CDR3nt: TGTGCCAGCAGCCATCCCCCCCCAGAGGCGGGAGAGGGCGGCACCTACAATGAGCAGTTCTTC
CDR3aa: CASSHPPPEAGEGGTYNEQFF

j_gene: TRBJ2-1
abundance: -
d_gene: -
v_gene: TRBV10-1
CDR3nt: TGCGCCAGCAGTGAGTCGGGACTGGTCGTCGATGAGCAGTTCTTC
CDR3aa: CASSESGLVVDEQFF

j_gene: TRBJ2-7
abundance: -
d_gene: TRBD1
v_gene: TRBV6-5
CDR3nt: TGTGCCAGCAGTTACGGTCAGGGGGCCTACGAGCAGTACTTC
CDR3aa: CASSYGQGAYEQYF

j_gene: TRBJ1-2
abundance: -
d_gene: -
v_gene: TRBV14
CDR3nt: TGTGCCAGCAGCCAACAGGACAGTTATGGCTACACCTTC
CDR3aa: CASSQQDSYGYTF

j_gene: TRBJ1-5
abundance: -
d_gene: TRBD1
v_gene: TRBV7-8
CDR3nt: TGTGCCAGCAGCACCCGGGACAGGTATAGCAATCAGCCCCAGCATTTT
CDR3aa: CASSTRDRYSNQPQHF

j_gene: TRBJ1-1
abundance: -
d_gene: -
v_gene: TRBV2
CDR3nt: TGTGCCAGCGAGAGTGAGGGGGGGTCGAGAGCTGAAGCTTTCTTT
CDR3aa: CASESEGGSRAEAFF

j_gene: TRBJ1-1
abundance: -
d_gene: -
v_gene: TRBV19
CDR3nt: TGTGCCAGCCAGGGTTACACTGAAGCTTTCTTT
CDR3aa: CASQGYTEAFF

j_gene: TRBJ1-1
abundance: -
d_gene: TRBD1
v_gene: TRBV5-1
CDR3nt: TGCGCCAGCGGGCCCGACAGGGGGGCTGAAGCTTTCTTT
CDR3aa: CASGPDRGAEAFF

j_gene: TRBJ1-1
abundance: once
d_gene: -
v_gene: TRBV5-1
CDR3nt: TGCGCCAGCAGCTTGGCCATTACGACAACTGAAGCTTTCTTT
CDR3aa: CASSLAITTTEAFF

j_gene: TRBJ1-2
abundance: -
d_gene: -
v_gene: TRBV5-4
CDR3nt: TGTGCCAGCAGCGGACACCCTTATGGCTACACCTTC
CDR3aa: CASSGHPYGYTF

j_gene: TRBJ1-1
abundance: -
d_gene: -
v_gene: TRBV7-9
CDR3nt: TGTGCCAGCAGCTCCAGACAGAACACTGAAGCTTTCTTT
CDR3aa: CASSSRQNTEAFF

j_gene: TRBJ2-1
abundance: -
d_gene: TRBD2
v_gene: TRBV5-1
CDR3nt: TGCGCCAGCAGCTTGGCCGCTCTAGCGGGGGTATATGAGCAGTTCTTC
CDR3aa: CASSLAALAGVYEQFF

j_gene: TRBJ2-3
abundance: -
d_gene: TRBD1
v_gene: TRBV18
CDR3nt: TGTGCCAGCTCACCATCAGGGGGCCGTACAGATACGCAGTATTTT
CDR3aa: CASSPSGGRTDTQYF

j_gene: TRBJ1-2
abundance: -
d_gene: TRBD1
v_gene: TRBV5-6
CDR3nt: TGTGCCAGCAGCACTCGACAGGGGGCCTATGGCTACACCTTC
CDR3aa: CASSTRQGAYGYTF

j_gene: TRBJ2-1
abundance: -
d_gene: TRBD2
v_gene: TRBV19
CDR3nt: TGTGCCAGTAGTATCCCTAGCGGGGACTCCTACAATGAGCAGTTCTTC
CDR3aa: CASSIPSGDSYNEQFF

j_gene: TRBJ1-1
abundance: -
d_gene: TRBD1
v_gene: TRBV7-2
CDR3nt: TGTGCCAGCAGCCTGGACAGGGGCAGTGGAGCTTTCTTT
CDR3aa: CASSLDRGSGAFF

j_gene: TRBJ2-1
abundance: once
d_gene: TRBD1
v_gene: TRBV6-4
CDR3nt: TGTGCCAGCAGTGACGTTTGGGCGGGACAGGGGGCGAATGAGCAGTTCTTC
CDR3aa: CASSDVWAGQGANEQFF

j_gene: TRBJ1-5
abundance: -
d_gene: -
v_gene: TRBV5-8
CDR3nt: TGTGCCAGCAGCTTGAATCCCCGGTTAGGACAACAGCATTTT
CDR3aa: CASSLNPRLGQQHF

j_gene: TRBJ2-7
abundance: few
d_gene: TRBD1
v_gene: TRBV19
CDR3nt: TGTGCCAGTAGCCCGAGGCAGGGGGACGAGCAGTACTTC
CDR3aa: CASSPRQGDEQYF

j_gene: TRBJ2-1
abundance: -
d_gene: -
v_gene: TRBV9
CDR3nt: TGTGCCAGCAGCGTAGGAGGCCTATCCTACAATGAGCAGTTCTTC
CDR3aa: CASSVGGLSYNEQFF

j_gene: TRBJ1-1
abundance: -
d_gene: TRBD1
v_gene: TRBV5-1
CDR3nt: TGCGCCAGCAGCTTGGGTCAGGGGGCTAACACTGAAGCTTTCTTT
CDR3aa: CASSLGQGANTEAFF

j_gene: TRBJ2-5
abundance: -
d_gene: -
v_gene: TRBV7-3
CDR3nt: TGTGCCAGCAGCTCGCACCGGGGGGAGACCCAGTACTTC
CDR3aa: CASSSHRGETQYF

j_gene: TRBJ2-3
abundance: once
d_gene: TRBD2
v_gene: TRBV2
CDR3nt: TGTGCCAGCAGTGAATTAGGGACTCGCGGGGGGAGAGATACGCAGTATTTT
CDR3aa: CASSELGTRGGRDTQYF

j_gene: TRBJ2-5
abundance: -
d_gene: -
v_gene: TRBV5-1
CDR3nt: TGCGCCAGCAGCGGACAGTTCCAAGAGACCCAGTACTTC
CDR3aa: CASSGQFQETQYF

j_gene: TRBJ2-3
abundance: -
d_gene: TRBD1
v_gene: TRBV19
CDR3nt: TGTGCCAGTAAAGGACAGGGAAGGGCAGATACGCAGTATTTT
CDR3aa: CASKGQGRADTQYF

j_gene: TRBJ1-5
abundance: -
d_gene: TRBD1
v_gene: TRBV20-1
CDR3nt: TGCAGTGCTAGTACCCCTACCGGACAGGGAAGCAATCAGCCCCAGCATTTT
CDR3aa: CSASTPTGQGSNQPQHF

j_gene: TRBJ1-2
abundance: -
d_gene: TRBD1
v_gene: TRBV7-9
CDR3nt: TGTGCCAGCAGCTCGGGACAGGGTTGGTATGGCTACACCTTC
CDR3aa: CASSSGQGWYGYTF

j_gene: TRBJ2-3
abundance: -
d_gene: -
v_gene: TRBV2
CDR3nt: TGTGCCAGCATGGGGGCAGGGCCGAGCACAGATACGCAGTATTTT
CDR3aa: CASMGAGPSTDTQYF

j_gene: TRBJ1-2
abundance: -
d_gene: -
v_gene: TRBV29-1
CDR3nt: TGCAGCGATTCTGACCCAGACAGATCCCACTATGGCTACACCTTC
CDR3aa: CSDSDPDRSHYGYTF

j_gene: TRBJ1-2
abundance: -
d_gene: TRBD1
v_gene: TRBV5-6
CDR3nt: TGTGCCAGCAGCAGACCATCGACAGGGTCACATGGCTACACCTTC
CDR3aa: CASSRPSTGSHGYTF

j_gene: TRBJ2-7
abundance: -
d_gene: TRBD2
v_gene: TRBV30
CDR3nt: TGTGCCTGGACTAGCGGGCCCTACGAGCAGTACTTC
CDR3aa: CAWTSGPYEQYF

j_gene: TRBJ1-3
abundance: -
d_gene: -
v_gene: TRBV6-5
CDR3nt: TGTGCCAGCAGTTACTCGCCCACAGTTATCGGAAACACCATATATTTT
CDR3aa: CASSYSPTVIGNTIYF

j_gene: TRBJ1-1
abundance: -
d_gene: -
v_gene: TRBV11-2
CDR3nt: TGTGCCAGCACCTTTTCGGGGGACGGCACTGAAGCTTTCTTT
CDR3aa: CASTFSGDGTEAFF

j_gene: TRBJ1-5
abundance: -
d_gene: -
v_gene: TRBV7-2
CDR3nt: TGTGCCAGCAGCTTACTCGGGATCGGTCAGCCCCAGCATTTT
CDR3aa: CASSLLGIGQPQHF

j_gene: TRBJ2-7
abundance: -
d_gene: -
v_gene: TRBV6-2/TRBV6-3
CDR3nt: TGTGCCAGCAGTTACCCACCTCGGGAGCAGTACTTC
CDR3aa: CASSYPPREQYF

j_gene: TRBJ1-5
abundance: -
d_gene: TRBD1
v_gene: TRBV29-1
CDR3nt: TGCAGCGTCCGGGACAGGGGCAATCAGCCCCAGCATTTT
CDR3aa: CSVRDRGNQPQHF

j_gene: TRBJ2-5
abundance: once
d_gene: -
v_gene: TRBV10-3
CDR3nt: TGTGCCATCAGTGAGTCTAACAGCGACAGGAACCAGTACTTC
CDR3aa: CAISESNSDRNQYF

j_gene: TRBJ1-2
abundance: -
d_gene: TRBD1
v_gene: TRBV6-6
CDR3nt: TGTGCCAGCGGGGGACAGGGGGACTATGGCTACACCTTC
CDR3aa: CASGGQGDYGYTF

j_gene: TRBJ2-1
abundance: -
d_gene: TRBD1
v_gene: TRBV7-9
CDR3nt: TGTGCCAGCAGCTTAATAGGACAGGGGGCGCGCAATGAGCAGTTCTTC
CDR3aa: CASSLIGQGARNEQFF

j_gene: TRBJ2-7
abundance: -
d_gene: -
v_gene: TRBV19
CDR3nt: TGTGCCAGTAGTACCGCGGGTTACGAGCAGTACTTC
CDR3aa: CASSTAGYEQYF

j_gene: TRBJ1-1
abundance: -
d_gene: -
v_gene: TRBV18
CDR3nt: TGTGCCAGCTCACCCGACAGTTTCACTGAAGCTTTCTTT
CDR3aa: CASSPDSFTEAFF